This TCR beta chain stems from a study of shared clonotypes between healthy human individuals. General observations from the study: In this cohort, only blood was sampled, and tissue repertoires likely differ. Represented diversity, genetic and exposure-history alike, was limited by few donors.

This clone has a handful of counts. The antigen is not known. Genomic DNA belonging to each subset was distributed in equal measure over several immunoSEQ plates. How the authors handled the data: Junction-only sequences produced by ImmunoSEQ had no quality scores, so filtering differed. The assay was immunoSEQ multiplex PCR, and TCRdb's table has in-frame clones only and misses some. V, J and clone size derive from that table, while D and trimming were established from the DNA sequence. The table shows some 510,000 clones, with around 74% occurring only once. The sequence derives from a woman between 40 and 55 years old in good health. Some clones in this sample may be carry-over from other donors' samples. The specimen was PBMCs.

The CDR3 loop is CASSMDSARTQYF. The CDR3 DNA follows: TGTGCCAGCTCGATGGACAGCGCTCGGACCCAGTACTTC. The chain recombines TRBV2 with TRBJ2-5; possible D gene TRBD1, 6 bases. The CDR3 totals 13 residues. V was shortened by 8 bases and J by 7 bases, with 17 bases between the two germline ends. The germline CDR1 and CDR2 sequences are SNHLY and FYNNEI. The full variable domain, its missing parts supplied by reference TRBV2 and TRBJ2-5, is EPEVTQTPSHQVTQMGQEVILRCVPISNHLYFYWYRQILGQKVEFLVSFYNNEISEKSEIFDDQFSVERPDGSNFTLKIRSTKLEDSAMYFCASSMDSARTQYFGPGTRLLVL.